This is a list of T cell receptor beta chains from one sample in a study of blood T cell repertoires in COVID-19. Repertoires were generated with immunoSEQ multiplex PCR, while TCRdb's copy carries only in-frame clones and drops some. Here the sample spans 150,000 to 200,000 clones, roughly four fifths being singletons. Sequencing was performed on peripheral blood. These receptors all stem from a man between 65 and 79 years old who had recovered from COVID-19. CDR3s include the opening cysteine and the closing phenylalanine or tryptophan. D genes are given only for firm matches. Size tells how often a clone was seen (once, few, many) or the class of an expanded clone, and some rows leave it out.

len | abundance | j_gene | v_gene | d_gene | CDR3aa | CDR3nt
13 | - | TRBJ1-2 | TRBV5-5 | TRBD1 | CASSTSTGHGYTF | TGTGCCAGCAGCACGTCGACAGGGCATGGCTACACCTTC
15 | - | TRBJ1-1 | TRBV7-9 | TRBD1 | CASSSTGGIGTEAFF | TGTGCCAGCAGCTCCACAGGGGGGATCGGCACTGAAGCTTTCTTT
15 | - | TRBJ1-2 | TRBV24-1 | TRBD1 | CATSDGQGDSYGYTF | TGTGCCACCAGTGACGGACAGGGAGATAGCTATGGCTACACCTTC
15 | - | TRBJ1-5 | TRBV2 | TRBD1 | CASSEVDRVDQPQHF | TGTGCCAGCAGTGAAGTTGACAGGGTTGATCAGCCCCAGCATTTT
14 | - | TRBJ2-2 | TRBV9 | - | CASSPRGEIGELFF | TGTGCCAGCAGCCCTCGGGGAGAAATCGGGGAGCTGTTTTTT
14 | - | TRBJ2-7 | TRBV6-5 | TRBD1 | CASSPPGTGNEQYF | TGTGCCAGCAGTCCCCCTGGGACAGGGAACGAGCAGTACTTC
13 | - | TRBJ2-5 | TRBV2 | - | CASSGTDAETQYF | TGTGCCAGCAGTGGAACAGATGCGGAGACCCAGTACTTC
17 | - | TRBJ1-5 | TRBV19 | - | CASSIKSGRGTNQPQHF | TGTGCCAGTAGTATAAAATCGGGCAGGGGAACGAATCAGCCCCAGCATTTT
17 | - | TRBJ2-7 | TRBV4-1 | TRBD2 | CASSQGALAGGRYEQYF | TGCGCCAGCAGCCAAGGGGCGCTAGCGGGAGGCCGCTACGAGCAGTACTTC
16 | - | TRBJ1-2 | TRBV29-1 | - | CSVGSGAGISNYGYTF | TGCAGCGTTGGTAGTGGGGCAGGCATCTCTAACTATGGCTACACCTTC
13 | - | TRBJ2-3 | TRBV30 | - | CAWSAGSTDTQYF | TGTGCCTGGAGTGCCGGGTCCACAGATACGCAGTATTTT
17 | - | TRBJ2-1 | TRBV21-1 | - | CASSKSLRAGEANEQFF | TGTGCCAGCAGCAAATCATTGAGAGCGGGAGAGGCCAATGAGCAGTTCTTC
13 | - | TRBJ2-7 | TRBV2 | - | CASRLEVRTFQYF | TGTGCCAGCAGGCTCGAGGTGCGGACTTTTCAGTACTTC
13 | - | TRBJ1-2 | TRBV2 | - | CASSEQGNYGYTF | TGTGCCAGCAGTGAGCAGGGGAACTATGGCTACACCTTC
15 | - | TRBJ1-5 | TRBV6-1 | TRBD1 | CASRPDRERNQPQHF | TGTGCCAGCAGACCCGACAGGGAACGCAATCAGCCCCAGCATTTT
15 | - | TRBJ2-1 | TRBV19 | TRBD2 | CASSMQRGSYNEQFF | TGTGCCAGTAGTATGCAGCGGGGCTCCTACAATGAGCAGTTCTTC
16 | - | TRBJ2-7 | TRBV6-5 | TRBD1 | CASSYSGQGPSYEQYF | TGTGCCAGCAGTTACTCGGGACAGGGGCCTTCCTACGAGCAGTACTTC
14 | - | TRBJ1-2 | TRBV5-1 | TRBD1 | CASSPDRGHFRYTF | TGCGCCAGCAGCCCGGACAGGGGACACTTCCGCTACACCTTC
12 | - | TRBJ2-5 | TRBV19 | - | CASSKFQETQYF | TGTGCCAGTAGCAAATTCCAAGAGACCCAGTACTTC
15 | - | TRBJ2-1 | TRBV7-2 | TRBD2 | CASSLKSGRADEQFF | TGTGCCAGCAGCTTAAAAAGCGGGAGGGCCGATGAGCAGTTCTTC
13 | few | TRBJ2-1 | TRBV29-1 | TRBD2 | CSVGGGGRNEQFF | TGCAGCGTTGGGGGAGGCGGGAGGAATGAGCAGTTCTTC
14 | - | TRBJ2-7 | TRBV2 | TRBD1 | CASSSQGAGAEQYF | TGTGCCAGCAGCTCACAGGGGGCTGGGGCCGAGCAGTACTTC
15 | - | TRBJ1-5 | TRBV6-5 | TRBD1 | CASSQGQGPNQPQHF | TGTGCCAGCAGCCAGGGACAGGGACCGAATCAGCCCCAGCATTTT
15 | - | TRBJ2-7 | TRBV6-2/TRBV6-3 | TRBD2 | CASSPGTSSSLEQYF | TGTGCCAGCAGCCCCGGGACTAGCTCTTCCCTCGAGCAGTACTTC
13 | - | TRBJ2-2 | TRBV15 | - | CATSIQGTGELFF | TGTGCCACCAGCATTCAGGGGACCGGGGAGCTGTTTTTT
16 | - | TRBJ2-7 | TRBV3-1/TRBV3-2 | TRBD2 | CASSQEPSGIRHEQYF | TGTGCCAGCAGCCAAGAACCTAGCGGGATCCGGCACGAGCAGTACTTC
18 | - | TRBJ2-1 | TRBV6-1 | TRBD2 | CASSERTMGLAGGGEQFF | TGTGCCAGCAGTGAAAGAACTATGGGACTAGCGGGAGGCGGTGAGCAGTTCTTC
18 | - | TRBJ2-1 | TRBV27 | TRBD1 | CASSLGTGGAGRDNEQFF | TGTGCCAGCAGTTTAGGGACAGGGGGCGCGGGGCGGGATAATGAGCAGTTCTTC
14 | - | TRBJ2-7 | TRBV7-8 | - | CASSLERSPREQYF | TGTGCCAGCAGCTTAGAGCGTTCACCACGCGAGCAGTACTTC
17 | - | TRBJ2-7 | TRBV7-9 | TRBD1 | CASSGGQGANYGYEQYF | TGTGCCAGCAGCGGTGGACAGGGGGCGAACTATGGCTACGAGCAGTACTTC
15 | - | TRBJ1-2 | TRBV28 | TRBD1 | CASSSGGQGNYGYTF | TGTGCCAGCAGTTCCGGCGGACAGGGGAACTATGGCTACACCTTC
15 | - | TRBJ2-1 | TRBV7-9 | TRBD2 | CASSSLGLAVAEQFF | TGTGCCAGCAGCTCCCTGGGTCTAGCGGTGGCTGAGCAGTTCTTC
15 | once | TRBJ2-1 | TRBV7-9 | - | CASSSGYAGYNEQFF | TGTGCCAGCAGTTCCGGGTATGCGGGCTACAATGAGCAGTTCTTC
16 | - | TRBJ2-2 | TRBV6-6 | - | CASSPNSPSNTGELFF | TGTGCCAGCAGTCCAAATAGCCCGTCGAACACCGGGGAGCTGTTTTTT
15 | - | TRBJ2-3 | TRBV2 | - | CASSRPRGRTDTQYF | TGTGCCAGCAGTCGACCGAGAGGCCGCACAGATACGCAGTATTTT
13 | - | TRBJ2-7 | TRBV3-1/TRBV3-2 | TRBD1 | CASSPWDSYEQYF | TGTGCCAGCAGCCCATGGGACAGCTACGAGCAGTACTTC
14 | - | TRBJ2-1 | TRBV7-2 | - | CASSLTGAINEQFF | TGTGCCAGCAGCTTGACGGGAGCCATCAATGAGCAGTTCTTC
15 | - | TRBJ2-1 | TRBV9 | - | CASSVSGTARDEQFF | TGTGCCAGCAGCGTTTCCGGGACTGCGAGGGATGAGCAGTTCTTC
14 | - | TRBJ1-1 | TRBV2 | - | CASRVGRGNTEAFF | TGTGCCAGCAGGGTTGGGAGGGGAAACACTGAAGCTTTCTTT
20 | - | TRBJ2-1 | TRBV19 | - | CASSKGRLGLSSPNYNEQFF | TGTGCCAGTAGCAAGGGGAGGTTGGGTCTCTCCTCTCCAAACTACAATGAGCAGTTCTTC
13 | once | TRBJ2-1 | TRBV29-1 | TRBD2 | CSREGRLNNEQFF | TGCAGCCGGGAGGGTCGTCTAAACAATGAGCAGTTCTTC
16 | - | TRBJ1-4 | TRBV19 | TRBD1 | CASSYFPGQGREKLFF | TGTGCCAGTAGTTATTTTCCGGGACAGGGTAGAGAAAAACTGTTTTTT
15 | - | TRBJ2-4 | TRBV5-1 | TRBD1 | CASSLAGTGENIQYF | TGCGCCAGCAGCTTGGCAGGGACAGGGGAGAACATTCAGTACTTC
17 | - | TRBJ2-7 | TRBV3-1/TRBV3-2 | TRBD2 | CASSQSVSGTIAYEQYF | TGTGCCAGCAGCCAATCCGTTTCTGGGACTATAGCCTACGAGCAGTACTTC
15 | - | TRBJ2-1 | TRBV13 | TRBD2 | CASSPRETGINEQFF | TGTGCCAGCAGCCCGCGGGAGACGGGGATCAATGAGCAGTTCTTC
17 | - | TRBJ2-1 | TRBV5-4 | TRBD2 | CASSQSGGSRSYNEQFF | TGTGCCAGCAGTCAATCCGGGGGGTCCCGCTCCTACAATGAGCAGTTCTTC
13 | - | TRBJ1-1 | TRBV12-3/TRBV12-4 | - | CASSLNRETEAFF | TGTGCCAGCAGTTTGAACAGGGAAACTGAAGCTTTCTTT
12 | - | TRBJ1-1 | TRBV12-3/TRBV12-4 | - | CASSLGQYEAFF | TGTGCCAGCAGTTTAGGGCAGTATGAAGCTTTCTTT
15 | - | TRBJ2-1 | TRBV3-1/TRBV3-2 | - | CASSQVASVFDEQFF | TGTGCCAGCAGCCAAGTAGCAAGCGTTTTCGATGAGCAGTTCTTC